The clone carrying this T cell receptor beta chain came up a few times. Its target is unknown. Germline CDR1 SGHNT, CDR2 YYREEE (reference sequence). This CDR3 comprises 15 residues. V lost 4 bases to trimming and J lost 4 bases, with 16 bases between them. The data stem from a study of siplizumab effects on memory and regulatory T cells. Study-level results: Sequences below about 10^-5 frequency were poorly captured, limiting mapping of alloreactive clones.

Sequencing of each sample assayed roughly 10^5 TCR templates. Sequenced by immunoSEQ multiplex PCR; TCRdb stores in-frame clones only, minus some. The repertoire includes 15,000 to 20,000 clones, approximately 50% of them detected once, and around 5% sits in the top ten. Coculture of the mixed lymphocyte reaction cells took place at 37 degrees C and lasted around 6 days. The sequence came from a human donor in good health; the cells came from an allogeneic mixed lymphocyte reaction. J is TRBJ2-3 and V is TRBV5-4; no firm D call. The sample was CFSE-low (dividing) CD4+ T cells sorted from an allogeneic mixed lymphocyte reaction. The CDR3 protein is CASSTDRARSDTQYF. The CDR3 nucleotides read TGTGCCAGCAGCACGGACCGCGCCCGATCAGATACGCAGTATTTT. Combining the CDR3 with reference TRBV5-4 and TRBJ2-3 gives the whole variable domain ETGVTQSPTHLIKTRGQQVTLRCSSQSGHNTVSWYQQALGQGPQFIFQYYREEENGRGNFPPRFSGLQFPNYSSELNVNALELDDSALYLCASSTDRARSDTQYFGPGTRLTVL.